The entry below describes one TCR beta chain. The antigen is undetermined. The record originates from a study of STAT5B mutations in CD4+ large granular lymphocyte leukemia. Study-wide findings and caveats: The CD4+ versus CD8+ T-LGLL clonality difference may reflect limited sample size.

Profiled with immunoSEQ multiplex PCR; TCRdb holds only in-frame clones, not every one. The data hold approximately 52,000 clones, with 70% observed a single time. The specimen sequenced was CD4+ T cells from blood buffy coats. The source is a human donor in good health.

CDR3 coding DNA: TGTGCCAGCAGCTTAGTCGGGAAGGGAGGCTACACCTTC. The encoded protein is CASSLVGKGGYTF. The rearrangement uses TRBV7-8 and TRBJ1-2; D unresolved. Per germline, CDR1 SGHVS and CDR2 FQNEAQ. The CDR3 extends over 13 amino acids. V gave up 1 base and J gave up 8 bases, with 11 bases separating them.